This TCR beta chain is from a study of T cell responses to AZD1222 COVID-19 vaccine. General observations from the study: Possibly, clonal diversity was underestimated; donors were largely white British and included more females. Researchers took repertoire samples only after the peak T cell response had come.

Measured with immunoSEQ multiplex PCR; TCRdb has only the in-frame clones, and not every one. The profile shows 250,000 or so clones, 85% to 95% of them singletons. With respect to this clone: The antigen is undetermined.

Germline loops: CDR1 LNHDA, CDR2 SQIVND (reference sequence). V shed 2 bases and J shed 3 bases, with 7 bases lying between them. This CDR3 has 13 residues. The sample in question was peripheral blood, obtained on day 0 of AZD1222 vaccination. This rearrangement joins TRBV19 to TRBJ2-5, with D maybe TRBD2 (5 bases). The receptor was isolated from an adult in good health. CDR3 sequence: CASSISGKETQYF. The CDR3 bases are TGTGCCAGTAGTATAAGCGGTAAAGAGACCCAGTACTTC.